These 8 T cell receptor beta chains were all obtained from the same sample, sequenced in a study of blood T cells in healthy people across ages. A second PCR, run for about 6 to 11 cycles, used a sample-barcoded 5' primer plus a J-beta primer mix. Using its own MiXCR run on the 5' RACE reads, TCRdb lists one record per CDR3 protein. The sample records approximately 1,700,000 distinct CDR3 sequences, about 39% being singletons. Sequencing was done on a sample of blood. The receptors derive from a human donor in good health.

The J gene is TRBJ1-5, the V gene TRBV12-3 or TRBV12-4; the D is unclear. Trimming shortened V by 3 bases and J by 4 bases, and 10 bases separated the two germline ends. The CDR3 runs 14 residues. CDR3 sequence: CASSFLELNQPQHF. Here the CDR3 DNA reads TGTGCCAGCAGTTTCTTGGAACTAAATCAGCCCCAGCATTTT.

This chain links TRBV6-5 with TRBJ1-2, with D tentatively TRBD1 (6 bases). The CDR3 is 14 residues long. Germline V CDR1 and CDR2: MNHEY, SVGAGI. The V gene lost 6 bases and the J gene lost 0 bases, with 11 bases spanning the gap. CDR3 protein: CASRWTESNYGYTF. The CDR3 region has the DNA TGTGCCAGCAGATGGACAGAGTCTAACTATGGCTACACCTTC.

This clonotype showed up just a few times. The V call is TRBV12-3 or TRBV12-4, the J call TRBJ2-7, with D tentatively TRBD1 or TRBD2 (7 bases each). This CDR3 spans 14 amino acids. Trimming shortened V by 6 bases and J by 7 bases, and 19 bases separated the two germline ends. The CDR3 sequence is CASSQPGQREEQYF. The DNA of the CDR3 is TGTGCCAGCAGCCAACCGGGACAGCGGGAAGAGCAGTACTTC.

The V and J genes are TRBV6-1 and TRBJ1-6; maybe TRBD1 (5 bases). Germline CDR1 is MNHNS and CDR2 is SASEGT. Trimming took 7 bases from V and 10 from J, leaving 11 bases between them. The CDR3 loop spans 12 amino acids. The CDR3 DNA sequence: TGTGCCAGCACAGTCGGGGGGTCACCCCTCCACTTT. It codes for CASTVGGSPLHF.

The rearrangement uses TRBV6-5 and TRBJ1-2, with TRBD1 as a possible D gene (6 bases). This CDR3 comprises 15 residues. Trimming cost V 5 bases and J 8 bases, with 21 bases left between them. Germline CDR1 is MNHEY and CDR2 is SVGAGI. CDR3 in amino acids: CASSPDLGGAYGYTF. In DNA form, the CDR3 reads TGTGCCAGCAGTCCTGATCTTGGGGGGGCGTACGGCTACACCTTC.

This clonotype was observed a few times. The chain joins TRBV20-1 to TRBJ2-3; D is undetermined. The CDR3 contains 11 residues. Per the germline V gene, CDR1 is DFQATT and CDR2 is SNEGSKA (reference sequence). Written as DNA, the CDR3 is TGCAGCAAGACCCTTGCAGATACGCAGTATTTT. It codes for CSKTLADTQYF.

With respect to this clonotype: Just one base apart from a much larger clone, this may be a read error. The CDR3 region has the DNA TGTGCCAGCAGGGCCTACAATGAGCAGTACTTC. This encodes CASRAYNEQYF. V is TRBV7-2 and J is TRBJ2-1, with D unclear. The DNA end favors TRBJ2-7, so the J call may be wrong. The germline V gene has CDR1 SGHTA and CDR2 FQGNSA. The CDR3 loop spans 11 amino acids.

This chain connects TRBV10-3 to TRBJ1-5; D is ambiguous. The V gene's germline CDR1 is ENHRY and CDR2 SYGVKD. CDR3 length: 14 amino acids. V shed 3 bases and J shed 0 bases, with 6 bases lying between them. The CDR3 here is CAISDDTSNQPQHF. CDR3 coding DNA: TGTGCCATCAGTGACGACACTAGCAATCAGCCCCAGCATTTT.